Listed here are 17 T cell receptor beta chains from one sample, sequenced in a study of OX40 agonist ivuxolimab in advanced cancers. Only in-frame clones appear in the TCRdb table, and some are missing; sequencing was by immunoSEQ multiplex PCR. The repertoire includes under 80,000 clones, 85% to 90% of them detected once, and approximately 8.4% sits in the top ten. Sequenced material: CD4+ or CD8+ T cells sorted from blood, taken in a trial of the OX40 agonist ivuxolimab. These receptors were obtained from an adult with an advanced solid tumor such as melanoma, head and neck, liver or kidney cancer.

The chain employs TRBV6-1 and TRBJ1-2; weak D call: TRBD1 (6 bases). Germline lookup yields CDR1 MNHNS and CDR2 SASEGT. This CDR3 has 16 residues. Trimming pared 0 bases from V and 0 bases from J, leaving 11 bases between. CDR3 amino acids: CASSEAREGANYGYTF. As DNA, the CDR3 is TGTGCCAGCAGTGAAGCGCGAGAGGGGGCTAACTATGGCTACACCTTC.

The V gene is TRBV6-5, the J gene TRBJ2-3; 7 bases are shared with TRBD1. This CDR3 comprises 15 residues. Germline V gene lookup returns CDR1 MNHEY and CDR2 SVGAGI. V was clipped by 0 bases and J by 1 base; unmatched bases: 1. For the CDR3, the DNA is TGTGCCAGCAGTTACTCCGGGACAGGCACAGATACGCAGTATTTT. Its protein is CASSYSGTGTDTQYF.

The chain joins TRBV4-2 to TRBJ2-2; the match to TRBD2 covers 11 bases. The germline V gene has CDR1 LGHNA and CDR2 YNFKEQ. The CDR3 has 18 amino acids. J was trimmed by 0 bases and V by 6 bases; bases with no gene match: 9. In DNA, the CDR3 is TGTGCCAGCAGTCGCCAGGTAGCGGGAGGGCCGAACACCGGGGAGCTGTTTTTT. Its protein is CASSRQVAGGPNTGELFF.

This rearrangement joins TRBV6-6 to TRBJ2-2; 14 positions match TRBD2. Germline CDR1 reads MNHNY; CDR2 reads SVGAGI (reference sequence). V lost 6 bases, J lost 7 bases, and 4 bases stayed unmatched. The length of the CDR3 is 15 residues. CDR3 amino acids: CASRGLAGEVGELFF. The CDR3 region has the DNA TGTGCCAGCAGGGGACTAGCGGGGGAGGTCGGGGAGCTGTTTTTT.

CDR3 residues: CASSSQGAGSPLHF. CDR3 in DNA: TGTGCCAGCAGCTCACAGGGGGCTGGTTCACCCCTCCACTTT. The gene calls are TRBV6-5 and TRBJ1-6; TRBD1 agrees at 9 bases. CDR1 and CDR2 (germline): MNHEY, SVGAGI. The CDR3 totals 14 residues. Trimming removed 6 bases from V and 9 bases from J; junction bases left unmatched: 6.

The chain carries TRBV28 and TRBJ2-2, with 10 bases lining up with TRBD2. The J segment lost 4 bases and the V segment lost 3 bases, leaving 14 bases of the junction unmatched. Germline V CDR1 and CDR2: MDHEN, SYDVKM. The CDR3 contains 19 residues. The CDR3 DNA reads as TGTGCCAGCAGTTTGAATCGCGCTAGCGGGAGAGTGGGCACCGGGGAGCTGTTTTTT. It translates to CASSLNRASGRVGTGELFF.

The chain links TRBV11-2 to TRBJ2-3; D possibly corresponds to TRBD2 (6 bases). The length of the CDR3 is 12 residues. Trimming took 5 bases from V and 5 from J, leaving 8 bases between them. Per the germline V gene, CDR1 is SGHAT and CDR2 is FQNNGV. The CDR3 protein is CASSPGVDTQYF. As DNA, the CDR3 is TGTGCCAGCAGCCCGGGGGTAGATACGCAGTATTTT.

This chain connects TRBV7-2 to TRBJ2-2, with D unresolved. CDR1 and CDR2 from the germline V gene are SGHTA and FQGNSA. The CDR3 has 11 residues. The V and J ends lost 6 bases and 3 bases respectively, with 2 bases between them. Here the CDR3 DNA reads TGTGCCAGCAGATACACCGGGGAGCTGTTTTTT. This codes for CASRYTGELFF.

The chain recombines TRBV18 with TRBJ1-4; TRBD1 matches at 9 bases. The CDR3 contains 15 residues. The germline V gene has CDR1 KGHSH and CDR2 LQKENI. J gave up 8 bases and V 3 bases, and 7 bases lay outside the gene matches. CDR3 sequence: CASSPGGQGAEKLFF. The CDR3, as DNA: TGTGCCAGCTCACCTGGGGGACAGGGAGCCGAAAAACTGTTTTTT.

The rearrangement joins TRBV6-1 to TRBJ2-7; D is perhaps TRBD1 (5 bases). Trimming cost V 4 bases and J 1 base, with 14 bases left between them. CDR1 and CDR2 from the germline V gene are MNHNS and SASEGT. The length of the CDR3 is 15 residues. The CDR3: CASSGRQMVSYEQYF. For the CDR3, the DNA is TGTGCCAGCAGTGGGCGACAGATGGTGTCCTACGAGCAGTACTTC.

In its sample, this clone was seen a few times. The V call is TRBV5-1, the J call TRBJ1-1; D might be TRBD1 (6 bases). Looked up from germline, CDR1 is SGHRS and CDR2 is YFSETQ. CDR3 length equals 16 residues. V gave up 0 bases and J gave up 2 bases, with 14 bases separating them. The DNA for the CDR3 is TGCGCCAGCAGCTTGGGCGGATTAGGGGGAAACACTGAAGCTTTCTTT. This sequence encodes CASSLGGLGGNTEAFF.

This clone was picked up one time. This rearrangement joins TRBV30 to TRBJ1-2; D is uncertain. Germline CDR1 is GTSNPN and CDR2 is SVGIG (reference sequence). Trimming removed 5 bases from V and 0 bases from J, with 13 bases in between. The CDR3 loop spans 14 amino acids. CDR3 in amino acids: CAWSDGKSNYGYTF. The CDR3 bases are TGTGCCTGGTCCGACGGGAAGTCTAACTATGGCTACACCTTC. Looking up the rest from reference TRBV30 and TRBJ1-2 gives the full variable domain: SQTIHQWPATLVQPVGSPLSLECTVEGTSNPNLYWYRQAAGRGLQLLFYSVGIGQISSEVPQNLSASRPQDRQFILSSKKLLLSDSGFYLCAWSDGKSNYGYTFGSGTRLTVV.

This chain connects TRBV19 to TRBJ2-3; tentative D call: TRBD1 (6 bases). The V end was cut by 6 bases, the J end by 2 bases, with 9 bases between. The V gene's germline CDR1 is LNHDA and CDR2 SQIVND (reference sequence). The length of the CDR3 is 13 residues. CDR3 DNA: TGTGCCAGTAGCAACAGGGTCACAGATACGCAGTATTTT. It translates to CASSNRVTDTQYF.

The V call is TRBV29-1, the J call TRBJ2-1, with TRBD1 as a possible D gene (7 bases). This CDR3 is built from 14 residues. Trimming pared 4 bases from V and 5 bases from J, leaving 15 bases between. Germline loops: CDR1 SQVTM, CDR2 ANQGSEA. This CDR3 reads CSVAPRGRNNEQFF. The DNA for the CDR3 is TGCAGCGTTGCGCCCAGGGGGAGGAACAATGAGCAGTTCTTC.

The rearrangement uses TRBV7-8 and TRBJ2-1; D not certain. Trimming stripped 1 base from V and 12 bases from J, with 4 bases between. The CDR3 sequence is 10 residues long. Germline loops: CDR1 SGHVS, CDR2 FQNEAQ. The CDR3 loop reads CASSLVRQFF. The DNA of the CDR3 is TGTGCCAGCAGCTTAGTTAGGCAGTTCTTC.

The gene calls are TRBV19 and TRBJ1-3; D ambiguous. The CDR3 spans 14 residues. Germline V gene data show CDR1 as LNHDA and CDR2 as SQIVND (reference sequence). Trimming removed 2 bases at V and 0 bases at J, with 5 bases between. The CDR3 sequence: CASSISSSGNTIYF. In nucleotides, the CDR3 is TGTGCCAGTAGTATATCGAGCTCTGGAAACACCATATATTTT.

The chain joins TRBV7-9 to TRBJ1-4; 10 bases line up with TRBD1. The length of the CDR3 is 16 residues. Germline CDR1 and CDR2: SEHNR and FQNEAQ (reference sequence). The V gene end was trimmed by 1 base and the J gene end by 5 bases; junction bases not matched to a gene: 4. The CDR3 spells CASSLGDRGENEKLFF. CDR3 nucleotide sequence: TGTGCCAGCAGCTTAGGGGACAGGGGCGAAAATGAAAAACTGTTTTTT.